The clone carrying this T cell receptor (beta chain) was seen only once. Its matching antigen is unknown. This record comes from a study of T cells in localized non-small cell lung cancer. Method: immunoSEQ multiplex PCR; TCRdb's copy keeps in-frame clones and lacks some. The repertoire holds about 26,000 clones, with about 85% as singletons. The V gene end was trimmed by 10 bases and the J gene end by 3 bases; junction bases not matched to a gene: 7. The CDR3 is made up of 13 amino acids. Germline V gene sequence: CDR1 MDHEN, CDR2 SYDVKM. Study results and caveats: Median approximately 58 top-100 tumor clones were shared with paired adjacent lung. Elevated circulating T cell density in blood was associated with longer overall survival.

Material: peripheral blood, obtained before any cancer treatment. This sequence was found in a female donor aged 60 or older with stage II squamous cell lung carcinoma. This chain connects TRBV28 to TRBJ1-2, with 8 bases lining up with TRBD1. The CDR3 bases are TGTGCCACCCTCCAGACAGGGGACTATGGCTACACCTTC. It encodes CATLQTGDYGYTF.